The T cell receptor beta chain under discussion was sequenced for a study of T cells in Graves' hyperthyroidism and ophthalmopathy (dated by TCRdb to between 2017 and 2020). As for the study more broadly: Peripheral blood was collected at initial diagnosis, before any treatment. To identify distinguishing TCR V-J signatures, a discovery cohort of 90 to 100 patients was used, comprising 40 to 45 with Graves' ophthalmopathy and some 60 with stable Graves' hyperthyroidism. Whether ophthalmopathy could be predicted prospectively was tested in an independent validation cohort made up of 18 to 20 hyperthyroidism patients plus 17 patients who later progressed to ophthalmopathy. The approximately 95 discovery patients were divided at random into training and test sets in a 7:3 ratio. In addition, the study compared T-cell repertoires in thyroid tissue and in blood from six Graves' hyperthyroidism patients. After sampling, hyperthyroidism patients received methimazole starting at 30 mg daily, and ophthalmopathy patients received high-dose intravenous methylprednisolone. The paper reports TCR Vbeta CDR3 sequencing of over 130 peripheral blood samples: 43 ophthalmopathy, 70 to 85 hyperthyroidism and around 17 progressor patients.

Findings and caveats that apply to the study as a whole: During validation, the model predicted progression to ophthalmopathy a median of around 7 months ahead of onset, with around 71% sensitivity and under 85% specificity. Most expanded thyroid clonotypes (frequency above 0.001) were also detected in blood, a finding suggesting that blood repertoires may reflect thyroid immune responses. No statistical method was used to fix the sample size in advance, and group allocation was not hidden from the investigators. Ophthalmopathy was separated from stable hyperthyroidism by a 13 V-J signature model, with 85% to 90% sensitivity and approximately 84% specificity obtained in cross-validation and 80%/75% obtained in testing.

With regard to this clonotype: Its antigen remains undetermined. No base-level quality is on record; no much larger clone is a single base apart.

The TCR beta CDR3 regions were amplified from the RNA transcripts. The TCR CDR3 was subjected to a first round of RT-PCR using the HTBI primer set and the Qiagen OneStep RT-PCR kit. The libraries were constructed in a second round of multiplex PCR and then size-selected and purified. Paired-end sequencing of the libraries was performed with 100 bp reads on an Illumina HiSeq2000. The source study handled its data this way. SOAPnuke was used to process the raw data, throwing out any read that contained adapters or uncalled bases, had a mean Phred below 15, or lacked an exact constant-primer or identifier match. COPE v1.2.5 was used to merge the high-quality paired reads, and each unique nucleotide sequence was defined as a clonotype. MiTCR v1.1 was used to align clonotypes to the IMGT TRBV, TRBD and TRBJ reference segments. Analysis was restricted to V-J combinations with a frequency above 0.0001, which covered over 98% of repertoires. The TCS score was defined as F50 (clonal expansion) divided by E x V (chaos), with BLOSUM62-based TCRdist calculated between CDR3 peptides within each V-J. Welch's t-statistics and random forest reduced 500 to 650 V-J features to about 12, which were used in a naive Bayes classifier (R e1071). TCRdb reran the public reads through fastp at Q25 and MiXCR, keeping productive beta chains. Rows are unified per CDR3 protein, each entry keeping the most common DNA and genes. TCRdb's processing, not the study's, gives the V and J calls here. Recorded for this sample are 550,000 to 800,000 distinct CDR3 sequences; around 15% of them occurred a single time. Together, the top ten hold around 15% of the sample.

Here V drops 2 bases and J drops 0 bases, and the junction holds 5 bases not matched to any gene. The CDR3, cysteine through phenylalanine, is 17 amino acids long. Only CDR3 DNA remains: 51 bases, in frame from the first base. The germline V gene (reference sequence) gives CDR1 as SGHNT and CDR2 as YYREEE. Stable Graves' hyperthyroidism was defined as no progression to ophthalmopathy during 18 months of follow-up. Hyperthyroidism patients were newly diagnosed, with disease duration under 2 months, and aged 18 to 65 years. The study excluded patients with uncontrolled infections, other autoimmune diseases, pregnancy or lactation. Diagnoses relied on clinical symptoms, serum thyroxine and TRAb, thyroid ultrasound and orbital computed tomography. Ficoll-Paque density gradient centrifugation was used to isolate PBMCs from 8 to 10 ml of fresh peripheral blood. Total RNA was extracted with Trizol reagent, and quality was checked on an Agilent 2100 Bioanalyzer.

The chain joins TRBV5-4 to TRBJ2-3; 11 bases in the middle match TRBD2. This receptor was identified in a man aged 50-60 years with Graves' hyperthyroidism. Sequencing was done on a sample of blood. The DNA is TGTGCCAGCAGCTTACTAGGGACTAGCGGAAGCACAGATACGCAGTATTTT. The resulting protein is CASSLLGTSGSTDTQYF.